This T cell receptor (beta chain) was documented in a study of cytomegalovirus exposure and HLA in healthy donors. Regarding the study as a whole: Reports state that TCR beta sequences accurately predicted most subjects' HLA-A and HLA-B alleles. Reportedly, a later analysis found an Asian-associated ancestry cluster had fewer N-insertions than the roughly 670-donor mean. In a later analysis, across HLA loci, associated TCR counts were highest for DRB1, lowest for HLA-C.

PCR amplification relied on 60 Vbeta primers (plus 13 Jbeta primers). Some clones are missing from TCRdb's copy, which holds only in-frame ones; the method was immunoSEQ multiplex PCR. The table includes 150,000 or so clones, approximately 84% detected once. The CDR3 has 16 residues. CDR1 is SGHRS, CDR2 YFSETQ, per germline. Trimming removed 0 bases from V and 1 base from J, with 13 bases in between. With regard to this clone: Its antigen is not known.

The receptor was derived from a woman aged 40 to 50 in good health and CMV-seropositive. What was sequenced was PBMCs. The J gene is TRBJ1-1, the V gene TRBV5-1, with unresolved D. In DNA, the CDR3 is TGCGCCAGCAGCTTGGAACTGATAGCCTCGAACACTGAAGCTTTCTTT. The encoded protein is CASSLELIASNTEAFF.